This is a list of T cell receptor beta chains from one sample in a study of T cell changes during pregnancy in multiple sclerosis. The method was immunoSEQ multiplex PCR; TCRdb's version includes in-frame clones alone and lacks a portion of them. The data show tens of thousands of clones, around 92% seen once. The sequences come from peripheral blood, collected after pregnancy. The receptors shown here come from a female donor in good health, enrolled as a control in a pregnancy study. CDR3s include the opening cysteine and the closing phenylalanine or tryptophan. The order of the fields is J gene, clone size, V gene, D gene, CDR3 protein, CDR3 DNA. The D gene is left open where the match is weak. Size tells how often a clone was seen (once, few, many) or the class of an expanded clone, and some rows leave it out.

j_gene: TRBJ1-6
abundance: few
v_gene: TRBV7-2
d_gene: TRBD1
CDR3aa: CASSSTGAPLHF
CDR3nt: TGTGCCAGCAGTTCGACAGGGGCACCCCTCCACTTT

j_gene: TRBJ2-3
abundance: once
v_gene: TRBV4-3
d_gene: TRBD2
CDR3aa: CASSQVAGGMSTNTQYF
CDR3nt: TGCGCCAGCAGCCAAGTAGCGGGGGGCATGAGCACGAATACGCAGTATTTT

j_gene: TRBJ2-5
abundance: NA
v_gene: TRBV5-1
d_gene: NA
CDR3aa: CASSFGSSQETQYF
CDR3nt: TGCGCCAGCAGCTTTGGTAGTTCCCAAGAGACCCAGTACTTC

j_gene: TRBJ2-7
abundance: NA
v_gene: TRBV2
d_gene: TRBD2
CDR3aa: CASSDRDRGDEQYF
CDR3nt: TGTGCCAGCAGCGATCGGGACCGGGGGGACGAGCAGTACTTC

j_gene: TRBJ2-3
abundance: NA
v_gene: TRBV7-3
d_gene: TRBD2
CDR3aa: CASSTGTGGPAGTQYF
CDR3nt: TGTGCCAGCAGCACTGGAACGGGGGGGCCCGCGGGTACGCAGTATTTT

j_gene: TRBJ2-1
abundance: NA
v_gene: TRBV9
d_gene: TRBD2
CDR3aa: CASSFSGGLGNEQFF
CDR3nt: TGTGCCAGCAGCTTTAGCGGGGGGCTGGGGAATGAGCAGTTCTTC

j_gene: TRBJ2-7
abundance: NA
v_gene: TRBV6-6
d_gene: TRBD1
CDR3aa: CASSYLLTGVEQYF
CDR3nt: TGTGCCAGCAGTTACCTACTGACAGGGGTCGAGCAGTACTTC

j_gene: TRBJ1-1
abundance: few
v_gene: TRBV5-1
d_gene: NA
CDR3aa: CASRPSGDTEAFF
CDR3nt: TGCGCCAGCCGCCCCTCAGGGGACACTGAAGCTTTCTTT

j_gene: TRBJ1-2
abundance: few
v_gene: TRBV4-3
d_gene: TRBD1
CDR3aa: CASSQVNRGGGYTF
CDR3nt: TGCGCCAGCAGCCAAGTGAACAGGGGGGGAGGCTACACCTTC

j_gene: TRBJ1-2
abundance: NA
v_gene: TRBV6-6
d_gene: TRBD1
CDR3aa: CASSDPGTGVYGYTF
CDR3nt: TGTGCCAGCAGTGACCCCGGGACAGGGGTCTATGGCTACACCTTC

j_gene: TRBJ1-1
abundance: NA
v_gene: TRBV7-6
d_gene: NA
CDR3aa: CASSFPGTHAEGVFF
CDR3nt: TGTGCCAGCAGCTTCCCCGGGACACACGCCGAGGGGGTTTTCTTT

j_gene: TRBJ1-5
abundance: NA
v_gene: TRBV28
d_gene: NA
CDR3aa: CASSEISGEMFGNQPQHF
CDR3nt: TGTGCCAGCAGTGAGATCTCGGGGGAAATGTTTGGCAATCAGCCCCAGCATTTT

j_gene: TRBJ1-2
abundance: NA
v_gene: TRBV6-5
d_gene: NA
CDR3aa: CASGPLTDSNYGYTF
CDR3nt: TGTGCCAGCGGGCCCTTGACCGATAGTAACTATGGCTACACCTTC

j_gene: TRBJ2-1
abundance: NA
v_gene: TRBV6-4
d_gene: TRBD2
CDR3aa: CASSDYSGGANEQFF
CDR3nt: TGTGCCAGCAGTGACTATAGCGGGGGGGCAAATGAGCAGTTCTTC

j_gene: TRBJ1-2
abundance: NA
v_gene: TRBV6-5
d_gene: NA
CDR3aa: CATRRGQERYTF
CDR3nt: TGTGCCACCAGACGTGGGCAGGAACGGTACACCTTC

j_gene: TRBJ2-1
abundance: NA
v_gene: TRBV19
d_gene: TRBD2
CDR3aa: CASSVIAGGLYNEQFF
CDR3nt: TGTGCCAGTAGTGTGATAGCGGGGGGGCTCTACAATGAGCAGTTCTTC

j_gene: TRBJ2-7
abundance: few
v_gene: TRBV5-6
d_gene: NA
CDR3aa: CASSLVQGGYEQYF
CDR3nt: TGTGCCAGCAGCTTGGTTCAGGGTGGCTACGAGCAGTACTTC

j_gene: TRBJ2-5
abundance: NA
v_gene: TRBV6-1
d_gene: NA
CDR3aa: CASSESGWGAQYF
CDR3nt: TGTGCCAGCAGTGAATCAGGTTGGGGGGCCCAGTACTTC

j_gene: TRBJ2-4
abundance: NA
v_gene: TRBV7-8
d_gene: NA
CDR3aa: CASSLEARTARAGRKNIQYF
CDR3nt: TGTGCCAGCAGCTTAGAAGCGCGGACAGCCAGGGCCGGACGCAAAAACATTCAGTACTTC

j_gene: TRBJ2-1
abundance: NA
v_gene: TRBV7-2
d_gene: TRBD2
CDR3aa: CASSLGFSVAGSGEQFF
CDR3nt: TGTGCCAGCAGCTTAGGGTTTTCGGTAGCGGGGTCGGGTGAGCAGTTCTTC

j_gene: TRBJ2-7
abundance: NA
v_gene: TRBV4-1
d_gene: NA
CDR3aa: CASSQGWQGGYEQYF
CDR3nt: TGCGCCAGCAGCCAAGGTTGGCAGGGAGGCTACGAGCAGTACTTC

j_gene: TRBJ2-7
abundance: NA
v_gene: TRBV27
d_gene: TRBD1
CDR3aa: CASSWGGTGSYEQYF
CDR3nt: TGTGCCAGCAGTTGGGGCGGGACAGGGTCCTACGAGCAGTACTTC

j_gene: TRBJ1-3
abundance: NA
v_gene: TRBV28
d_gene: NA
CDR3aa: CASSLEAYSGNTIYF
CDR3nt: TGTGCCAGCAGCTTAGAGGCGTACTCTGGAAACACCATATATTTT

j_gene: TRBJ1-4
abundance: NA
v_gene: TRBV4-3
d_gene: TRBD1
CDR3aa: CASSRRQGAIEKLFF
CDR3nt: TGCGCCAGCAGCCGCCGACAGGGAGCGATCGAAAAACTGTTTTTT

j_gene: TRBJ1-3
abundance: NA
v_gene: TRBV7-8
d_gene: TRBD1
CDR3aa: CASSTQQGASGNTIYF
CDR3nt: TGTGCCAGCAGCACCCAACAGGGGGCGTCCGGAAACACCATATATTTT

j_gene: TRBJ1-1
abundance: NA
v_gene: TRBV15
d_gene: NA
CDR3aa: CATSRVLGGSPNTEAFF
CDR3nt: TGTGCCACCAGCAGAGTTCTAGGAGGCTCGCCCAACACTGAAGCTTTCTTT

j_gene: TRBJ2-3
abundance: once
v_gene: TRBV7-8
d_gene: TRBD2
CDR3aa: CASSVQSGGGTNTQYF
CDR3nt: TGTGCCAGCAGCGTCCAAAGCGGGGGGGGCACGAATACGCAGTATTTT

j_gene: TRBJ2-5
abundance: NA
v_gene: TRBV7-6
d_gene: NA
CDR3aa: CASSLDGGETQYF
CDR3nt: TGTGCCAGCAGCTTAGATGGAGGCGAGACCCAGTACTTC

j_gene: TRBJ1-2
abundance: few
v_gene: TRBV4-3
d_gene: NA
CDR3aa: CASSQDPGGYTF
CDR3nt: TGCGCCAGCAGCCAAGATCCGGGGGGCTACACCTTC

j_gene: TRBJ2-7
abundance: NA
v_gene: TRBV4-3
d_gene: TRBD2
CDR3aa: CASSPRNSGFSYEQYF
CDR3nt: TGCGCCAGCAGCCCAAGGAATAGCGGGTTCTCCTACGAGCAGTACTTC

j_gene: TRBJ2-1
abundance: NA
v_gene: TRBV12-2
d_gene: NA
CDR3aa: CASRDKRSYNEQFF
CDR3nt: TGTGCAAGTCGAGATAAACGGTCCTACAATGAGCAGTTCTTC

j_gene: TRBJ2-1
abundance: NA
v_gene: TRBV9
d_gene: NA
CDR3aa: CASSVGGTHRTDNEQFF
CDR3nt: TGTGCCAGCAGCGTAGGAGGGACACACCGGACTGACAATGAGCAGTTCTTC

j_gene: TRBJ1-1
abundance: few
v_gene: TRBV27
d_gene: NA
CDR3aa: CASSLNGAGKSAFF
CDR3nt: TGTGCCAGCAGTTTAAACGGTGCAGGAAAGTCGGCTTTCTTT

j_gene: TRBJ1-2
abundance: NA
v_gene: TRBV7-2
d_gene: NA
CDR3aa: CASREGQARLSNYGYTF
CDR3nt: TGTGCCAGCAGGGAGGGGCAGGCGCGTTTATCTAACTATGGCTACACCTTC

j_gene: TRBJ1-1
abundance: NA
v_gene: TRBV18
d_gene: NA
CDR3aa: CASSPWGGANVNTEAFF
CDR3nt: TGTGCCAGCTCACCATGGGGGGGGGCCAACGTGAACACTGAAGCTTTCTTT

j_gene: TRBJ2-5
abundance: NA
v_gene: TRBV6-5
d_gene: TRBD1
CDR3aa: CASRGGQGGETQYF
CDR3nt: TGTGCCAGCAGGGGGGGACAGGGGGGCGAGACCCAGTACTTC

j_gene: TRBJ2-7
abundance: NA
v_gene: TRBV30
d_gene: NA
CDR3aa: CAWDSGVGDEQYF
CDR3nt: TGTGCCTGGGACTCCGGGGTTGGGGACGAGCAGTACTTC

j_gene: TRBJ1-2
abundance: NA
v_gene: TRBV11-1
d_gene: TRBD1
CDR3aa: CASSLSTGGASYTF
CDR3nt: TGTGCCAGCAGCCTCTCTACAGGGGGGGCAAGCTACACCTTC

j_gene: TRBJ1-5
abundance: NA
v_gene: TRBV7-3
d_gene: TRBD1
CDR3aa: CASSIQGGQPQHF
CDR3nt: TGTGCCAGCAGCATACAGGGGGGTCAGCCCCAGCATTTT

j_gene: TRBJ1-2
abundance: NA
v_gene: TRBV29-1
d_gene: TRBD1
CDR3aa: CSVGTGRPGEYGYTF
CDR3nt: TGCAGCGTTGGGACAGGGAGGCCCGGCGAGTATGGCTACACCTTC

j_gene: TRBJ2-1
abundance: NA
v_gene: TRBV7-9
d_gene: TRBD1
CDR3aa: CASSSGTGVENEQFF
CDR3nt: TGTGCCAGCAGCTCGGGGACAGGGGTAGAGAATGAGCAGTTCTTC